The clone carrying this TCR beta chain occurred a few times. Antigen: not known. This sample was included in a study of OX40 agonist ivuxolimab in advanced cancers. About the research overall: With a range of 23 to 79, age averaged roughly 61 years, and approximately 83% were male.

Sequencing was performed with immunoSEQ multiplex PCR; in TCRdb, only in-frame clones are kept and a portion is missing. The sample includes about 23,000 clones, about four fifths of them seen just once. The CDR3 spans 19 residues. V gave up 4 bases and J gave up 6 bases; unmatched junction bases: 14. Germline CDR1 is LGHNA and CDR2 is YNFKEQ. Study conclusions and caveats: CD4+ and CD8+ T cells in blood underwent clonal expansion by week 6 at 0.1 to 3.0 mg/kg.

The specimen was CD4+ or CD8+ T cells sorted from blood, collected in a trial of the OX40 agonist ivuxolimab. This sequence originates from an adult with an advanced solid tumor such as melanoma, head and neck, liver or kidney cancer. V and J are TRBV4-2 and TRBJ2-1; 14 positions match TRBD2. In DNA form, the CDR3 reads TGTGCCAGCAGCCCAACGGGACTAGCGGGAGATGGGGGGGTCAATGAGCAGTTCTTC. Protein product: CASSPTGLAGDGGVNEQFF.